This TCR beta chain was profiled in a study of beta chain features in type 1 diabetes. Findings of the study overall: VDJ junctions from patients with type 1 diabetes contained fewer insertions and more deletions.

As to this clone: The antigen remains unidentified.

The investigators reverse transcribed all of the isolated RNA, so they sequenced expressed TCRB transcripts. Read counts averaged around 3.6 million for samples of naive, central memory and regulatory T cells. TCRdb keeps only in-frame clones here, not all; method: immunoSEQ multiplex PCR. Here the sample spans around 400,000 clones, approximately 12% being singletons. Germline V lookup: CDR1 GTSNPN, CDR2 SVGIG (reference sequence). The CDR3 sequence is 13 residues long. Trimming at V came to 3 bases and at J to 4 bases, leaving 5 bases not matched to a gene. The V gene is TRBV30, the J gene TRBJ1-1; TRBD1 matches at 7 bases. What was sequenced was naive CD4+ T cells from blood. The sequence came from a young man in good health. CDR3 coding DNA: TGTGCCTGGAGGCACGCAGGGGGCACTGAAGCTTTCTTT. It encodes CAWRHAGGTEAFF.